This T cell receptor (beta chain) was recorded in a study of OX40 agonist ivuxolimab in advanced cancers. Here immunoSEQ multiplex PCR was the method, and the copy in TCRdb shows in-frame clones only, minus some. This repertoire shows some 81,000 clones, around four fifths found once; its top ten account for roughly 0.76%. Study results and caveats: With doses of 0.1 to 3.0 mg/kg, CD4+ and CD8+ blood T cells had undergone clonal expansion by week 6.

V was pared by 2 bases and J by 4 bases, with 1 base of the junction left unmatched. The CDR3 is made up of 14 amino acids. Germline V gene lookup returns CDR1 KGHSH and CDR2 LQKENI. Concerning this clone itself: Its antigen is unidentified.

The clonotype was recovered from an adult with an advanced solid tumor such as melanoma, head and neck, liver or kidney cancer. The sequencing here drew on CD4+ or CD8+ T cells sorted from blood, taken in a trial of the OX40 agonist ivuxolimab. V and J are TRBV18 and TRBJ1-1; the match to TRBD1 covers 10 bases. The CDR3 DNA sequence: TGTGCCAGCTCACCAGGACAGGGGGGCACTGAAGCTTTCTTT. This gives the protein CASSPGQGGTEAFF.